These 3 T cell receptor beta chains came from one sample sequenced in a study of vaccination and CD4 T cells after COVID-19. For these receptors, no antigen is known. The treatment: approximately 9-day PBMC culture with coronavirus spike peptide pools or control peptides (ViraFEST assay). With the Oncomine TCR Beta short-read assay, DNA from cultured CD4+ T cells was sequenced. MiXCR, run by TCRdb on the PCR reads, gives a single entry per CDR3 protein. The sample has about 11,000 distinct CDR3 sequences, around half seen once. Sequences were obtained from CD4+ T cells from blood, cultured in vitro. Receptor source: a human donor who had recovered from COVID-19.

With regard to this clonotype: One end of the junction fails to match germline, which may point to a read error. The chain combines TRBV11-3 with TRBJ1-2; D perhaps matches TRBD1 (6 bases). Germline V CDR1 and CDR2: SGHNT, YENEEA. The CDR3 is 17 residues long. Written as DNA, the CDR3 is TGCGCCAGCAGCTTAGAGGGGGATGTGAGGGGGAGCTATGGCTACACCTTC. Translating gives CASSLEGDVRGSYGYTF.

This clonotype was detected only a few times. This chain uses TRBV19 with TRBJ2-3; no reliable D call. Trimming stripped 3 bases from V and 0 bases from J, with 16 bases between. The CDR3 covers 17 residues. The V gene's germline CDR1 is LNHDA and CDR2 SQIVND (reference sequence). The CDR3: CASSMGNYIASTDTQYF. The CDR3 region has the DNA TGTGCCAGTAGTATGGGAAATTACATAGCCAGCACAGATACGCAGTATTTT.

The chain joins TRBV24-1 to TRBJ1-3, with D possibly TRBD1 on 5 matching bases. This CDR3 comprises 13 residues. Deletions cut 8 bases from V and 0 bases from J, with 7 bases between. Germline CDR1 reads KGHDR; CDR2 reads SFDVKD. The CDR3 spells CATTDSSGNTIYF. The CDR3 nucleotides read TGTGCCACCACTGACAGCTCTGGAAACACCATATATTTT.